This TCR beta chain was sequenced in a study of T cells in tuberculosis (dated by TCRdb to between 2018 and 2020). In terms of the full investigation: In the study, CD1B tetramers and high-throughput TCR immunosequencing were combined to characterize T cells specific for the mycobacterial lipid antigen glucose monomycolate (GMM). A South African clinical cohort compared IGRA-negative adolescents, IGRA-positive adolescents with latent tuberculosis and adults with active tuberculosis, under 13 per group. What the study reported, not specific to this receptor: With the diverse GMM-specific repertoire as input, a classifier achieved more than 85% accuracy (AUROC 0.9 to 0.95), whereas GEM motif frequencies as input gave 70% accuracy. Compared with IGRA-negative controls, TCR-alpha repertoires from active tuberculosis had smaller mean NN-distances to GMM-specific TCRs, which suggests that these TCRs underwent clonal expansion. Which clinical samples got chosen depended on the availability of cryopreserved specimens, and the active tuberculosis cases were adults, whereas the controls were adolescents. The smaller NN-distances in active tuberculosis patients were driven in part by shorter CDR3-alpha lengths, while the difference seen for TCR-beta was not statistically significant.

The germline V gene gives CDR1 as SGHAT and CDR2 as FQNNGV. Taken from cysteine to phenylalanine, the CDR3 has 15 residues. Of the read, only the CDR3 DNA is kept; its 45 bases are in frame from base 1. At the junction V is shortened by 1 base and J by 4 bases, with 13 bases in between. At study entry, adolescents were screened for latent tuberculosis infection using a tuberculin skin test and the QuantiFERON-TB GOLD In-Tube IGRA. Immunosequencing was performed on unsorted cryopreserved PBMC, with some 100,000 T cells per clinical donor covered on average. Eleven high schools in the Worcester region of the Western Cape, South Africa, served as enrollment sites for adolescents aged 12 to 18 years. Ten M. tuberculosis-infected adolescents and approximately 10 uninfected adolescents were selected, with the two groups matched for age and sex. PBMC from adolescents were isolated by density centrifugation from freshly drawn heparinized blood and then cryopreserved.

Worth noting for this clone: Its antigen is currently not known. Base-call qualities are not available, and no considerably larger clone is one nucleotide away.

TCR libraries were generated with the immunoSEQ multiplex PCR assay, using TCR-beta and/or TCR-alpha/delta assays for each sample. The amplified TCR libraries were sequenced using the Illumina high-throughput platform. As for the original processing: Clustering and dimensionality reduction were performed using pairwise TCRdist distances among GMM-specific receptors from ex vivo sorted or in vitro expanded T cells. Each clinical repertoire was assigned a mean NN-distance score, defined as the average TCRdist to the nearest 10% of tetramer-positive reference sequences. To compute GEM TCR motif frequency, the fraction of unique TCRs matching known GEM sequences by V/J usage and CDR3 length was calculated. Active tuberculosis was classified by linear discriminant analysis with leave-one-out cross-validation, implemented in scikit-learn. TCRdb took this table from immuneACCESS and kept in-frame rearrangements with V and J called. Such tables lack part of the clones; where checked against another copy, unresolved V genes explain under half of the gap, and the rest is unexplained. Clonal size and the V and J genes are those of that table, whereas D and trimming came from the DNA. Within this sample are tens of thousands of clones, with 90% to 95% of them counted one time only. Of the sample, about 17% is held by the ten largest clones.

Specimen: PBMCs. The clonotype was recovered from a donor aged 5-35 years with latent tuberculosis or without tuberculosis infection. Some clones in this sample may be carry-over from other donors' samples. The chain links TRBV11-2 with TRBJ1-2, with TRBD1 tentatively as D gene (6 bases match). The nucleotide sequence reads as follows: TGTGCCAGCAGCTTAGGGCAGGGGCCTACCTATGGCTACACCTTC. It encodes CASSLGQGPTYGYTF. The entire variable domain, with the stretches around the CDR3 drawn from the reference TRBV11-2 and TRBJ1-2 proteins, is EAGVAQSPRYKIIEKRQSVAFWCNPISGHATLYWYQQILGQGPKLLIQFQNNGVVDDSQLPKDRFSAERLKGVDSTLKIQPAKLEDSAVYLCASSLGQGPTYGYTFGSGTRLTVV.